The present T cell receptor beta chain was sequenced within a study of human T cells and chemical hapten exposure (dated by TCRdb to the early 2020s). Regarding the complete study: For sensitization, 2% DPC in acetone was applied to a roughly 2 cm by roughly 2 cm area of upper inner arm skin. Throughout the roughly 25-week study period, patients were also given weekly therapeutic DPC doses on the scalp. Most of the patients in the cohort were female, and the cohort covered alopecia areata with under or over 50% scalp involvement, alopecia totalis and alopecia universalis. Libraries were pooled for sequencing, and variation in per-sample TCR yields was attributed mainly to small differences in library volumes within the pool. Approximately 28 alopecia patients provided blood for TCR sequencing at one to four time points (pre-sensitization, 2, 6 and 24 weeks). Patch tests used Finn chambers with 0.01% DPC on the upper back, scored after 6 days by International Contact Dermatitis Research Group standards. Blood samples were taken from patients before sensitization (week 0) and then at 2, 6 and about 24 weeks after DPC sensitization. Peripheral blood TCR repertoire changes were tracked in vivo in alopecia patients during primary and secondary sensitization to the hapten diphenylcyclopropenone (DPC).

The library was obtained by RACE. TCRdb shows the sequencer as NextSeq 500. During library preparation, unique molecular identifiers were attached to individual cDNA molecules so that TCRs could be counted quantitatively and reproducibly. From each blood RNA sample, both TCR alpha and TCR beta chains were sequenced. Per the original workflow: Samples had a median of approximately 93,000 TCRs, with a range from about 23,224 to 700,000. The Decombinator software suite was used to annotate the V, J and CDR3 of the TCR reads. For the PS versus PT1 abundance plots, all samples were subsampled to the same number of TCRs (28,000). Expanded TCRs were defined as absent before sensitization and observed at least eight times at the 2-week time point. TCRdb ran its own pipeline on the public reads, namely fastp trimming at Q25 and MiXCR clone calling, and kept in-frame beta chains. Rows are combined by CDR3 protein, so each entry shows the most common genes and DNA. The authors' filters were not applied to this entry. The sample contains some 80,000 distinct CDR3 sequences, 11% of them found a single time. The ten largest account for 1.6% of the sample.

Measured from the cysteine to the phenylalanine, the CDR3 is 13 residues long. Only the CDR3 region is kept as DNA, spanning 39 bases read in frame from base 1. V and J lose 6 bases and 1 base, and a span of 9 bases separates them. Sequences LGHNA (CDR1) and YSLEER (CDR2) are obtained from the germline V gene. At least ten counts were recorded for this clonotype. Its antigen is unknown. Base qualities are not at hand, and no much larger clone is one base apart. Interpreted using the paper, the time point label stands for: patch test 2, 6 weeks after DPC sensitization. The treatment or condition label, read with the paper, signifies: therapeutic diphenylcyclopropenone sensitization with weekly scalp DPC. At every patch-test visit, the blood draw took place before the patch test was put on. Patients were considered eligible if aged 18 to 70, diagnosed with alopecia and deemed suitable for DPC therapy, and patients were excluded if pregnant. Total RNA was extracted from unfractionated whole blood that had been collected in Tempus Blood RNA tubes.

What the work shows at the level of the full study, not this receptor alone: Because all patients had alopecia, a presumed autoimmune disease, the immune response of the patients might differ from that of healthy individuals. Compared with pre-sensitization or healthy control sets, expanded TCRs formed significantly more large CDR3 similarity clusters, which is consistent with antigen-driven responses. Repeated subsampling changed both the strength of the expansion versus patch-test correlation and the threshold at which that correlation became significant. DPC sensitization did not change how many TCRs were above 1 in 1000 frequency, and no evidence was found of alterations in global repertoire structure. A positive correlation was found between the number of PT1 expanded TCRs and patch test score, with significance reached at thresholds 8, 16 and 32 but not 4.

Recombination connected TRBV4-3 to TRBJ1-1, with the D gene too uncertain to name. This TCR derives from a man younger than 35 with alopecia areata. Some clones in this sample may be carry-over from other donors' samples. The sample here was whole blood, taken in connection with sensitization to the hapten diphenylcyclopropenone (DPC). The CDR3 region has the sequence CASRHRENTEAFF. The DNA is TGCGCCAGCAGACACAGAGAGAACACTGAAGCTTTCTTT.